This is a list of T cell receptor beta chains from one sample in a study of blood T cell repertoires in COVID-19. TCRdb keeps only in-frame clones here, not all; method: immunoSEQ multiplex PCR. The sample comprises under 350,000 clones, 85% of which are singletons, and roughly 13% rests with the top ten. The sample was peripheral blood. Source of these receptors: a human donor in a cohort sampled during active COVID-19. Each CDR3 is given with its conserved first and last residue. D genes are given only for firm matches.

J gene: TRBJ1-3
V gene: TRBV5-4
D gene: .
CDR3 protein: CASSLRGSRNTIYF

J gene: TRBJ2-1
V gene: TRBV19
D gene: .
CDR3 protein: CASRSSAHNEQFF

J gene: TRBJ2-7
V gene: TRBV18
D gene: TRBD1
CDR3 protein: CASSPNGPRTGTEQYF

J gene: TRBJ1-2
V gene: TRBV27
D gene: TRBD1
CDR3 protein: CASSTRTGQHYGYTF

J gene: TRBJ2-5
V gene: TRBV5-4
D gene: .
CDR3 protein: CASSRDQETQYF

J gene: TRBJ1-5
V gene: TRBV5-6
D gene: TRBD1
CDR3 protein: CASSGTGTNQPQHF

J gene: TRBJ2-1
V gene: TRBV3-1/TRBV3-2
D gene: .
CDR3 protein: CASSQVFTAGGYNEQFF

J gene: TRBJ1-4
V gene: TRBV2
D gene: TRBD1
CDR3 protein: CASKVGQVHSILGEKLFF

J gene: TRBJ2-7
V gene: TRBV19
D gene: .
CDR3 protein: CASSLSENYEQYF

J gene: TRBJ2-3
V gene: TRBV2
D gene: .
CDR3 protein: CASRPSGVGFSQYF

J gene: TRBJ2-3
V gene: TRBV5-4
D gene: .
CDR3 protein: CASSLGGFEGLYF

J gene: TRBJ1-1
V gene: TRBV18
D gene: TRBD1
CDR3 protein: CASSPVTGGKNTEAFF

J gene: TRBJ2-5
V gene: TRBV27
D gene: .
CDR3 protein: CASSRPGVQETQYF

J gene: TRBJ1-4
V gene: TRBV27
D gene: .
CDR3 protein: CASRKGEGTKANEKLFF

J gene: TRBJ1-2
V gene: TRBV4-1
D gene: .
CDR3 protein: CASSQDTEYGYTF

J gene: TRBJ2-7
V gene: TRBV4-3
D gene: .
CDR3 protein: CASSLQGGVDEQYF

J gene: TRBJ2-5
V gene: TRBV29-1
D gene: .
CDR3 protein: CSGMGASTSQTQYF

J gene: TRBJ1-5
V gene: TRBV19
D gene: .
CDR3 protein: CASSIGQLSNQPQHF

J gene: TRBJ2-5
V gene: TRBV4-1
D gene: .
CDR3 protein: CASSQERGIFAGETQYF

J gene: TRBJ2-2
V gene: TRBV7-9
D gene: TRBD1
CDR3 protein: CASSGTGNTGELFF

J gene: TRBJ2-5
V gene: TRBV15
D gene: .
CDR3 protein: CATSRDRRHQETQYF

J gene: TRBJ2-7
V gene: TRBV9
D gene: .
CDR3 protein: CASSVGASPTYEQYF

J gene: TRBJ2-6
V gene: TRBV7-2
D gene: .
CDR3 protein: CASSISLGAGANVLTF

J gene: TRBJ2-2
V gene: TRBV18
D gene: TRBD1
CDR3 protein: CASSSDRSHGELFF

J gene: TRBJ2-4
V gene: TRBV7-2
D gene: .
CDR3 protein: CASSSPSQGSKNIQYF

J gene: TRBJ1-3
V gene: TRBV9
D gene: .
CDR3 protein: CASTGQAENTIYF

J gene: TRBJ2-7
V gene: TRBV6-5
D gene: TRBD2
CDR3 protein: CASSPETSGTYEQYF

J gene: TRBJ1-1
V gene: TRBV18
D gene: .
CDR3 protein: CASSPRSGSMNTEAFF

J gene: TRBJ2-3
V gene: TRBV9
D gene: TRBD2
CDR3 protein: CASSVRLASTDTQYF

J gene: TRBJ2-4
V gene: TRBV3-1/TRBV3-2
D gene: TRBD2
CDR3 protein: CASSQGTSGPGFQYF

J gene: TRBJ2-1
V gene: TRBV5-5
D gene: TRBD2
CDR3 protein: CASSVSTSVSYNEQFF

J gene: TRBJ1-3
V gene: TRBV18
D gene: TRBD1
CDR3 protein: CASSPTTGTGGLSGNTIYF

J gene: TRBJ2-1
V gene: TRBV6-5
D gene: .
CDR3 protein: CASSGGTGEQFF

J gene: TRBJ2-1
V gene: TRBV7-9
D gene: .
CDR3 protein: CASSSYGGGVRDNEQFF

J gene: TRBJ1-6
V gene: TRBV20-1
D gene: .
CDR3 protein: CSASSVGAGGDSPLHF

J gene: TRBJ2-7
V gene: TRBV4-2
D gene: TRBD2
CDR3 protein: CASSLGLAGGPYEQYF

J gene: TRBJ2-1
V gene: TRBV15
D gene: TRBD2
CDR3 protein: CATSRDSLAGMPDEQFF

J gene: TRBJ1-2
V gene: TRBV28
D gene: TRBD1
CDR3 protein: CATYQGAKGYTF

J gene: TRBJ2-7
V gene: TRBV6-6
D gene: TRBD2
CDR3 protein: CASSRNSWGRDTYEQYF

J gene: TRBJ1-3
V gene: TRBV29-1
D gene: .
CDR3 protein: CSVKAGRSSGNTIYF